This T cell receptor (beta chain) was recorded in a study of T-cell memory formation after mild COVID-19. Overall study context: Among the donors, TCR clusters were largely specific to each donor.

With 2 bases clipped from V and 4 bases from J, the junction kept 9 bases outside the gene matches. The CDR3 totals 16 residues. CDR1 is SGHRS, CDR2 YFSETQ, per germline. With respect to this clonotype: Its specificity is not known.

5'RACE primed from the constant segment yielded TCR alpha and TCR beta cDNA libraries bearing sample barcodes and UMIs. Using its own MiXCR run on the 5' RACE reads, TCRdb lists one record per CDR3 protein. The repertoire holds 400,000 to 500,000 distinct CDR3 sequences, with roughly 20% as singletons. Notes on the study in general: Among clones contracting day 15 to 85, CD4/CD8 was balanced, whereas later expanders leaned CD4+. CD4+ contracting clones were mainly CM and EM; CD8+ ones, EMRA.

The source is an adult woman who had mild COVID-19 (a few samples of this study predate the infection). Cell type and time point are not known. The sequencing sample was made of PBMCs or a T cell subset sorted from them (not recorded which). The V gene is TRBV5-1, the J gene TRBJ2-3, with 8 bases aligning to TRBD2. CDR3 nucleotide sequence: TGCGCCAGCAGCTTCGGCGGGGGGCAGGGAGCAGATACGCAGTATTTT. Its protein is CASSFGGGQGADTQYF.